This T cell receptor beta chain stems from a study of cytomegalovirus exposure and HLA in healthy donors. Researchers ran the PCR with 60 Vbeta and 13 Jbeta primers. Generated by immunoSEQ multiplex PCR, the TCRdb table keeps only in-frame clones and is missing some. The table shows about 180,000 clones, with roughly 85% occurring only once. V shed 0 bases and J shed 6 bases, with 12 bases lying between them. Germline V gives CDR1 MNHEY, CDR2 SVGAGI. The CDR3 consists of 14 residues. The source of this sequence is a man aged 25-40 years in good health and CMV-seronegative. The chain joins TRBV6-5 to TRBJ2-7; weak D call: TRBD2 (5 bases). The sample was PBMCs. The CDR3 region is CASSYSAGYSEQYF. The CDR3 DNA sequence: TGTGCCAGCAGTTACTCTGCGGGCTACAGCGAGCAGTACTTC.